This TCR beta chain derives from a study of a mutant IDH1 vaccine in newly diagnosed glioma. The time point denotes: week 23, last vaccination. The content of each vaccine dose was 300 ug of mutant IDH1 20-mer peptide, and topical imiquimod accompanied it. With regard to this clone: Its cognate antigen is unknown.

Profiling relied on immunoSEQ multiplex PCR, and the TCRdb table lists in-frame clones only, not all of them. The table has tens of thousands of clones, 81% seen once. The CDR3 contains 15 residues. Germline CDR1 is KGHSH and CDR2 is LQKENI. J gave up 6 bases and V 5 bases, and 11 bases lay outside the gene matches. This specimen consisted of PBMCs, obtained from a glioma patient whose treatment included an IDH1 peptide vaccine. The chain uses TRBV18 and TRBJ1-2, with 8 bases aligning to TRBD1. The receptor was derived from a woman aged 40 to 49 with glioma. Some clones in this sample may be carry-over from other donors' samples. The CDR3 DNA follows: TGTGCCAGCTCATCCTCCGACAGGGGTAGAGATGGCTACACCTTC. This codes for CASSSSDRGRDGYTF. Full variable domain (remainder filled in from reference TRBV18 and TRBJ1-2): NAGVMQNPRHLVRRRGQEARLRCSPMKGHSHVYWYRQLPEEGLKFMVYLQKENIIDESGMPKERFSAEFPKEGPSILRIQQVVRGDSAAYFCASSSSDRGRDGYTFGSGTRLTVV.